Following are 13 T cell receptor beta chains from one sample sequenced in a study of T cell responses to AZD1222 COVID-19 vaccine. Data came from immunoSEQ multiplex PCR; TCRdb stores just in-frame clones and leaves some out. The sample carries more than 95,000 clones, more than 75% recorded once. The sequences come from peripheral blood, collected on day 0 of AZD1222 vaccination. These receptor sequences come from an adult in good health.

CDR3 DNA sequence: TGTGCCAGCAGTGACTCCGGTAGCGGATACAATGAGCAGTTCTTC. As protein: CASSDSGSGYNEQFF. The genes are TRBV6-4 and TRBJ2-1, with a tentative D call TRBD2 (6 bases). From germline, CDR1 is MRHNA and CDR2 SNTAGT. The CDR3 runs to 15 residues. Between the trimmed V and J ends, which lost 0 bases and 4 bases, there was a span of 10 bases.

This rearrangement joins TRBV2 to TRBJ1-1, with 7 bases fitting TRBD1. This CDR3 comprises 13 residues. Germline-derived CDR1 and CDR2 are SNHLY and FYNNEI. Germline trimming cut 6 bases from V and 5 bases from J; bases unmatched to any gene: 6. The CDR3 DNA reads TGTGCCAGCAGGGCGACAGGGCGGACTGAAGCTTTCTTT. Amino acid sequence: CASRATGRTEAFF.

CDR3 in amino acids: CASSQSPGLAGGGAYNEQFF. CDR3 nucleotides: TGTGCCAGCAGTCAATCCCCGGGACTAGCGGGAGGGGGCGCCTACAATGAGCAGTTCTTC. The rearrangement links TRBV3-1 (or the pseudogene TRBV3-2) to TRBJ2-1, with 16 bases matching TRBD2. The junction had 13 bases not matched to a gene; V was cut back by 6 bases and J by 2 bases. The CDR3 is made up of 20 amino acids. Germline CDR1 LGHDT, CDR2 YNNKEL (reference sequence).

V gene TRBV30 combines with J gene TRBJ1-2; D is unresolved. The V and J ends lost 3 bases and 0 bases respectively, with 8 bases between them. Germline CDR1 is GTSNPN and CDR2 is SVGIG (reference sequence). The CDR3 loop spans 13 amino acids. CDR3 sequence: CAWRRLANYGYTF. CDR3 sequence (DNA): TGTGCCTGGAGAAGACTGGCTAACTATGGCTACACCTTC.

This chain links TRBV18 with TRBJ2-3; no clear D. CDR1 is KGHSH, CDR2 LQKENI, per germline. V lost 0 bases and J 2 bases, leaving 15 bases between the germline ends. This CDR3 has 17 residues. The CDR3 sequence: CASSPPITSETTDTQYF. The CDR3 coding sequence is TGTGCCAGCTCACCACCGATTACTTCCGAAACCACAGATACGCAGTATTTT.

V gene TRBV5-4 combines with J gene TRBJ2-3, with 7 bases lining up with TRBD2. V lost 1 base to trimming and J lost 3 bases; unmatched junction nucleotides: 5. Looked up from germline, CDR1 is SGHNT and CDR2 is YYREEE (reference sequence). The CDR3 consists of 15 residues. This CDR3 reads CASSLQRERTDTQYF. The CDR3 DNA is TGTGCCAGCAGCTTGCAGCGGGAAAGGACAGATACGCAGTATTTT.

V gene TRBV14 combines with J gene TRBJ1-3; D ambiguous. The CDR3 is made up of 16 amino acids. The germline V and J ends were trimmed by 0 bases and 0 bases, with 9 bases remaining between them. Germline-derived CDR1 and CDR2 are SGHDN and FVKESK. The CDR3 sequence is CASSQDRTVSGNTIYF. The CDR3 coding sequence is TGTGCCAGCAGCCAAGATAGGACGGTCTCTGGAAACACCATATATTTT.

The rearrangement links TRBV6-4 to TRBJ1-2, with 8 bases that match TRBD1. Trimming removed 0 bases from V and 8 bases from J; junction bases left unmatched: 5. Germline CDR1 reads MRHNA; CDR2 reads SNTAGT. The CDR3 has 14 residues. This CDR3 reads CASSDSEQGDGYTF. The CDR3 DNA sequence: TGTGCCAGCAGTGACTCGGAACAGGGGGACGGCTACACCTTC.

The V call is TRBV12-3 or TRBV12-4, the J call TRBJ1-6, with D hard to call. The V and J ends lost 3 bases and 10 bases respectively, with 10 bases between them. This CDR3 comprises 13 residues. For the CDR3, the DNA is TGTGCCAGCAGTTTGGGTGGATCCTCACCCCTCCACTTT. This codes for CASSLGGSSPLHF.

This chain's CDR3 is CASSPGPNNNEQFF. As DNA, the CDR3 is TGTGCCAGCAGCCCGGGTCCGAACAACAATGAGCAGTTCTTC. This chain joins TRBV11-2 and TRBJ2-1; D unclear. Looked up from germline, CDR1 is SGHAT and CDR2 is FQNNGV. There are 14 residues in the CDR3. Trimming cost V 5 bases and J 5 bases, with 13 bases left between them. The variable domain in full, completed from reference TRBV11-2 and TRBJ2-1, reads EAGVAQSPRYKIIEKRQSVAFWCNPISGHATLYWYQQILGQGPKLLIQFQNNGVVDDSQLPKDRFSAERLKGVDSTLKIQPAKLEDSAVYLCASSPGPNNNEQFFGPGTRLTVL.

Worth noting for this clone: Other nucleotide sequences from this sample produce the same CDR3. The V and J genes are TRBV7-9 and TRBJ1-5; no definite D call. The V end lost 1 base, the J end lost 6 bases, and 7 bases lay between the germline ends. Germline assignment: CDR1 SEHNR and CDR2 FQNEAQ (reference sequence). This CDR3 is built from 13 residues. CDR3 residues: CASSLDRSQPQHF. CDR3 coding DNA: TGTGCCAGCAGCTTAGACCGTTCTCAGCCCCAGCATTTT. The whole variable domain, remainder taken from reference TRBV7-9 and TRBJ1-5, is DTGVSQNPRHKITKRGQNVTFRCDPISEHNRLYWYRQTLGQGPEFLTYFQNEAQLEKSRLLSDRFSAERPKGSFSTLEIQRTEQGDSAMYLCASSLDRSQPQHFGDGTRLSIL.

The chain carries TRBV7-8 and TRBJ2-2; D gene ambiguous. This CDR3 is built from 15 residues. Per the germline V gene, CDR1 is SGHVS and CDR2 is FQNEAQ. The germline V and J ends were trimmed by 1 base and 4 bases, with 10 bases remaining between them. The CDR3 coding sequence is TGTGCCAGCAGCTTAGTTAGTTTTGGCACCGGGGAGCTGTTTTTT. It encodes CASSLVSFGTGELFF.

The chain's CDR3 is CASSRTSGRAGASEETQYF. CDR3 DNA sequence: TGTGCCAGCAGCAGGACTAGCGGGAGGGCCGGGGCTTCCGAAGAGACCCAGTACTTC. The J gene is TRBJ2-5, the V gene TRBV7-9; 15 nucleotides match TRBD2. The trim removed 5 bases at V and 3 bases at J, leaving 13 bases unmatched. In germline, CDR1 is SEHNR, CDR2 FQNEAQ (reference sequence). The CDR3 runs 19 residues. The whole variable domain, filled in from reference TRBV7-9 and TRBJ2-5, reads DTGVSQNPRHKITKRGQNVTFRCDPISEHNRLYWYRQTLGQGPEFLTYFQNEAQLEKSRLLSDRFSAERPKGSFSTLEIQRTEQGDSAMYLCASSRTSGRAGASEETQYFGPGTRLLVL.